Below, one T cell receptor beta chain is given with its context. This clonotype was observed many times. The antigen this receptor binds is unknown. No much larger clone is present one base from it, and per-base qualities are unavailable. The library was generated by RT-PCR. The sequencing machine was a NextSeq 550. TCRdb reanalyzed the raw reads on its own, using fastp at Q25 for trimming and MiXCR for clone calling, and kept in-frame beta chains. Every entry covers one CDR3 protein and lists the most common genes and DNA from its rows. Across this sample there are tens of thousands of distinct CDR3 sequences, with about 5% seen only once. Together, the top ten hold less than 3% of the sample. The data were taken from a study of patients and donors after allogeneic stem cell transplantation (TCRdb year 2020). From cysteine to phenylalanine, the CDR3 is 13 amino acids long. The DNA shown is the 39-base CDR3, in frame from base 1. The germline ends are 8 bases apart after V is trimmed by 0 bases and J by 6 bases. According to the germline V gene (reference sequence), CDR1 reads LGHDT and CDR2 reads YNNKEL.

The chain employs TRBV3-1 and TRBJ1-1, with the identity of the D gene unclear. The sequenced sample consisted of blood, either unsorted or a sorted T cell fraction (not recorded which). The receptor's source is a human donor who was either an allogeneic HSCT recipient or a stem cell or donor lymphocyte infusion donor (not recorded which). It is not recorded whose cells these are; they may come from a transplant donor. This receptor has the CDR3 CASSQEDFAEAFF. The bases read TGTGCCAGCAGCCAAGAGGATTTCGCTGAAGCTTTCTTT.